The next 24 T cell receptor beta chains were all read from a single sample in a study of T cells after yellow fever vaccination. From the 5' RACE reads, TCRdb called clonotypes with MiXCR, one entry per CDR3 protein. Of 350,000 to 550,000 distinct CDR3 sequences detected, 15% to 20% appear once; the ten largest clones hold around 17%. Source: PBMCs, taken before the yellow fever booster vaccination. These receptors all come from a man between 18 and 35 years old who received the YFV17D yellow fever vaccine.

J is TRBJ2-7 and V is TRBV27; 7 bases fit TRBD2. This CDR3 comprises 15 residues. The trim removed 4 bases at V and 0 bases at J, leaving 6 bases unmatched. Germline lookup yields CDR1 MNHEY and CDR2 SMNVEV (reference sequence). The CDR3 DNA sequence: TGTGCCAGCAGTTATGCAGCGGGGTCCTCCTACGAGCAGTACTTC. It is translated as CASSYAAGSSYEQYF.

The chain has TRBV7-3 and TRBJ2-1; 15 bases are a match to TRBD2. This CDR3 spans 14 amino acids. Germline CDR1 is SGHTA and CDR2 is FQGTGA. The junction had 5 bases not matched to a gene; V was cut back by 4 bases and J by 13 bases. This CDR3 is CASSSGLAGGLQFF. The CDR3 bases are TGTGCCAGCAGCTCGGGACTAGCGGGGGGTCTCCAGTTCTTC.

This clonotype was counted between two and nine times. J is TRBJ2-7 and V is TRBV5-1; 10 bases line up with TRBD1. The CDR3 is 15 amino acids. Looked up from germline, CDR1 is SGHRS and CDR2 is YFSETQ. The trim removed 5 bases at V and 9 bases at J, leaving 14 bases unmatched. The CDR3 DNA reads TGCGCCAGCAGTTCCGGGACAGGGGAGGCGGTTTCGCAGTACTTC. Its translation: CASSSGTGEAVSQYF. Complete variable domain (other parts from reference TRBV5-1 and TRBJ2-7): KAGVTQTPRYLIKTRGQQVTLSCSPISGHRSVSWYQQTPGQGLQFLFEYFSETQRNKGNFPGRFSGRQFSNSRSEMNVSTLELGDSALYLCASSSGTGEAVSQYFGPGTRLTVT.

Only a few counts were recorded for this clonotype. The V call is TRBV20-1, the J call TRBJ2-2, with D tentatively TRBD1 (6 bases). This CDR3 has 14 amino acids. Per germline, CDR1 DFQATT and CDR2 SNEGSKA (reference sequence). Trimming pared 0 bases from V and 6 bases from J, leaving 11 bases between. CDR3 loop: CSARDTGRAGELFF. The CDR3 DNA follows: TGCAGTGCTAGAGACACAGGGAGAGCCGGGGAGCTGTTTTTT.

The chain links TRBV9 to TRBJ2-3; 11 bases line up with TRBD2. In germline, CDR1 is SGDLS, CDR2 YYNGEE. This CDR3 comprises 13 residues. J gave up 14 bases and V 2 bases, and 7 bases lay outside the gene matches. In DNA form, the CDR3 reads TGTGCCAGCAGCGTTTCTAGCGGGGGGCGTCTGTATTTT. Translated, it gives CASSVSSGGRLYF.

Many counts were recorded for this clonotype. This chain joins TRBV6-1 and TRBJ2-5; D is unclear. From germline, CDR1 is MNHNS and CDR2 SASEGT. Trimming cost V 0 bases and J 5 bases, with 7 bases left between them. The CDR3 sequence is 13 residues long. CDR3 residues: CASSEALRETQYF. The CDR3 coding sequence is TGTGCCAGCAGTGAAGCGCTAAGGGAGACCCAGTACTTC.

CDR3 amino acids: CASSIEDINQPQHF. CDR3 DNA: TGCGCCAGCAGTATAGAAGATATCAATCAGCCCCAGCATTTT. This chain links TRBV23-1 with TRBJ1-5, with D unresolved. TRBV23-1 is designated an ORF whose function remains uncertain. This CDR3 region has 14 residues. Deletions cut 5 bases from V and 3 bases from J, with 11 bases between.

The chain has TRBV7-3 and TRBJ2-1; D unresolved. The germline V and J ends were trimmed by 8 bases and 5 bases, with 19 bases remaining between them. The CDR3 length is 15 residues. The germline V gene has CDR1 SGHTA and CDR2 FQGTGA. As DNA, the CDR3 is TGTGCCAGCCGCCCCGAGCGCCCTAAGGACAATGAGCAGTTCTTC. It yields the protein CASRPERPKDNEQFF.

The chain has TRBV4-1 and TRBJ2-2; 10 bases map to TRBD2. The junction had 9 bases not matched to a gene; V was cut back by 0 bases and J by 5 bases. Germline V gene data show CDR1 as MGHRA and CDR2 as YSYEKL. The CDR3 runs 18 residues. CDR3 sequence reads: CASSQDPSGGVYTGELFF. Here the CDR3 DNA reads TGCGCCAGCAGCCAAGATCCGAGCGGGGGGGTTTATACCGGGGAGCTGTTTTTT.

The CDR3 nucleotides are TGTGCCAGCAGTTACTCAGGGAGCGGATACGAGCAGTACTTC. This translates into CASSYSGSGYEQYF. This rearrangement joins TRBV6-5 to TRBJ2-7; tentatively, D is TRBD2 (5 bases). V was trimmed by 0 bases and J by 4 bases, leaving 10 bases between them. The CDR3 totals 14 residues. CDR1 and CDR2 from the germline V gene are MNHEY and SVGAGI.

This chain uses TRBV6-5 with TRBJ1-2; D may be TRBD1 (6 bases). V was trimmed by 6 bases and J by 7 bases, leaving 18 bases between them. This CDR3 is built from 14 residues. Germline V gene sequence: CDR1 MNHEY, CDR2 SVGAGI. CDR3 in amino acids: CASSRTQGTGGYTF. CDR3 nucleotides: TGTGCCAGCAGCCGGACCCAGGGGACGGGTGGCTACACCTTC.

This clonotype was observed a few times. The CDR3: CASSPPLDRVYGYTF. For the CDR3, the DNA is TGTGCCAGCAGCCCACCACTAGACAGGGTCTATGGCTACACCTTC. This sequence joins TRBV6-5 and TRBJ1-2, with TRBD1 identical over 7 bases. The germline V gene has CDR1 MNHEY and CDR2 SVGAGI. The CDR3 contains 15 residues. Losses at the gene ends were 6 bases for V and 4 bases for J; bases not matched to a gene: 11.

This clonotype was detected only a few times. This chain links TRBV9 with TRBJ1-2; 7 bases are a match to TRBD1. This CDR3 has 15 residues. V gave up 3 bases and J gave up 3 bases; unmatched junction bases: 8. Germline V CDR1 and CDR2: SGDLS, YYNGEE. Here the CDR3 reads CASSGPGQLYYGYTF. Written as DNA, the CDR3 is TGTGCCAGCAGCGGACCGGGACAGCTATACTATGGCTACACCTTC.

The rearrangement links TRBV7-9 to TRBJ1-4; TRBD1 might be the D (6 bases). Trimming took 3 bases from V and 5 from J, leaving 16 bases between them. The CDR3 sequence is 16 residues long. Germline V gene sequence: CDR1 SEHNR, CDR2 FQNEAQ (reference sequence). CDR3 in amino acids: CASSFSTGLLNEKLFF. CDR3 DNA: TGTGCCAGCAGCTTCTCGACAGGTTTGCTGAATGAAAAACTGTTTTTT.

This clonotype turned up a few times. This sequence joins TRBV6-2 or TRBV6-3 and TRBJ2-1; 8 nucleotides align to TRBD1. Germline V lookup: CDR1 MNHEY, CDR2 SVGEGT. V was pared by 6 bases and J by 9 bases, with 7 bases of the junction left unmatched. The CDR3 is 13 residues long. CDR3 sequence reads: CASRRGQGGEQFF. Here the CDR3 DNA reads TGTGCCAGCAGACGCGGACAGGGAGGTGAGCAGTTCTTC.

V is TRBV12-3 or TRBV12-4 and J is TRBJ2-3; D unresolved. This CDR3 is 12 amino acids long. Trimming removed 4 bases at V and 6 bases at J, with 8 bases between. In DNA form, the CDR3 reads TGTGCCAGCAGTTGGCTGGGGGATACGCAGTATTTT. The encoded protein is CASSWLGDTQYF.

The chain employs TRBV5-5 and TRBJ2-3, with D perhaps TRBD1 (6 bases). There are 15 residues in the CDR3. Per germline, CDR1 SGHKS and CDR2 YYEKEE (reference sequence). Trimming cost V 4 bases and J 0 bases, with 12 bases left between them. This CDR3 reads CASSPGQSSTDTQYF. CDR3 sequence (DNA): TGTGCCAGCAGCCCCGGACAGAGTAGCACAGATACGCAGTATTTT.

This clonotype was detected a few times. This chain connects TRBV9 to TRBJ2-3; D is unresolved. The germline CDR1 and CDR2 sequences are SGDLS and YYNGEE. CDR3 length: 15 amino acids. The V and J ends lost 0 bases and 0 bases respectively, with 8 bases between them. CDR3 DNA sequence: TGTGCCAGCAGCGTAGATGGGCAGAGCACAGATACGCAGTATTTT. This sequence encodes CASSVDGQSTDTQYF.

This clonotype was counted only a few times. The V and J genes are TRBV7-9 and TRBJ1-4, with a tentative D call TRBD1 (6 bases). This CDR3 has 15 residues. Trimming pared 5 bases from V and 1 base from J, leaving 11 bases between. Germline loops: CDR1 SEHNR, CDR2 FQNEAQ (reference sequence). The CDR3: CASSAQGGTNEKLFF. CDR3 coding DNA: TGTGCCAGCAGCGCACAGGGAGGAACTAATGAAAAACTGTTTTTT.

For the CDR3, the DNA is TGCAGCGTTGCTGGCAGTCACACAGATACGCAGTATTTT. This translates into CSVAGSHTDTQYF. This chain joins TRBV29-1 and TRBJ2-3; D gene unclear. The V gene's germline CDR1 is SQVTM and CDR2 ANQGSEA. The CDR3 spans 13 residues. The ends were cut back, 4 bases at V and 2 bases at J, with 10 bases in the middle.

The chain couples TRBV4-1 to TRBJ2-3; no firm D call. Trimming shortened V by 3 bases and J by 6 bases, and 13 bases separated the two germline ends. Looked up from germline, CDR1 is MGHRA and CDR2 is YSYEKL. This CDR3 contains 14 residues. The CDR3 nucleotides are TGCGCCAGCAGCCATCTGGCCCACGGGGATACGCAGTATTTT. Its protein product is CASSHLAHGDTQYF.

The V gene is TRBV6-5, the J gene TRBJ2-7, with TRBD2 matching 11 bases. Germline lookup yields CDR1 MNHEY and CDR2 SVGAGI. Germline trimming cut 6 bases from V and 7 bases from J; bases unmatched to any gene: 8. This CDR3 comprises 14 residues. This chain's CDR3 is CASSYSGGAGEQYF. The CDR3 nucleotides read TGTGCCAGCAGCTATAGCGGGGGGGCGGGGGAGCAGTACTTC.

This clonotype has more than one count but fewer than ten. The rearrangement uses TRBV6-5 and TRBJ2-2; D gene uncertain. Trimming left V 0 bases short and J 2 bases short, with 10 bases between. This CDR3 contains 16 residues. Germline CDR1 reads MNHEY; CDR2 reads SVGAGI. CDR3 coding DNA: TGTGCCAGCAGTTACTCAATCGTGAGTAACACCGGGGAGCTGTTTTTT. Translation: CASSYSIVSNTGELFF.

This clonotype was picked up a small number of times. The V gene is TRBV6-6, the J gene TRBJ2-2; 9 bases align to TRBD1. CDR3 length: 16 amino acids. Germline-derived CDR1 and CDR2 are MNHNY and SVGAGI (reference sequence). V was pared by 4 bases and J by 8 bases, with 11 bases of the junction left unmatched. The CDR3 loop reads CASSFLKTGGEGELFF. As DNA, the CDR3 is TGTGCCAGCAGTTTCCTCAAAACAGGGGGCGAGGGGGAGCTGTTTTTT.